Presented here are 9 T cell receptor beta chains from one specimen sequenced in a study of vaccination and CD4 T cells after COVID-19. Scientists ran DNA taken from cultured CD4+ T cells through the Oncomine TCR Beta short-read assay for sequencing. TCRdb independently ran MiXCR on the PCR reads; one entry per CDR3 protein. The table has under 20,000 distinct CDR3 sequences, roughly 70% seen once; the top ten hold approximately 8%. These TCRs are of unknown antigen specificity. As to treatment: roughly ten-day PBMC culture with coronavirus spike peptide pools or control peptides (ViraFEST assay). The specimen was CD4+ T cells from blood, cultured in vitro. Source of these receptors: a human donor who had recovered from COVID-19.

J is TRBJ2-3 and V is TRBV5-5; 9 bases are a match to TRBD2. Germline CDR1 reads SGHKS; CDR2 reads YYEKEE (reference sequence). With 0 bases clipped from V and 6 bases from J, the junction kept 11 bases outside the gene matches. The length of the CDR3 is 17 residues. The CDR3 loop is CASSLGASGMWGDTQYF. CDR3 in DNA: TGTGCCAGCAGCTTGGGGGCTAGCGGGATGTGGGGGGATACGCAGTATTTT.

The chain combines TRBV28 with TRBJ1-1; 7 bases match TRBD1. J gave up 6 bases and V 6 bases, and 13 bases lay outside the gene matches. The germline gives CDR1 MDHEN, CDR2 SYDVKM. The CDR3 has 15 amino acids. The CDR3 DNA reads as TGTGCCAGCAGCCCAGCGGCAGGGGGGACCGCTGAAGCTTTCTTT. The encoded protein is CASSPAAGGTAEAFF.

This clonotype has just a few counts. The chain uses TRBV5-5 and TRBJ2-7; 7 bases line up with TRBD2. CDR1 SGHKS and CDR2 YYEKEE come from the germline V gene (reference sequence). The CDR3 covers 14 residues. Trimming cost V 7 bases and J 0 bases; bases outside gene matches: 7. CDR3 amino acids: CASHLPSGSYEQYF. DNA of the CDR3: TGTGCCAGCCACTTGCCTAGCGGCTCCTACGAGCAGTACTTC.

The genes are TRBV7-2 and TRBJ2-7, with D maybe TRBD2 (5 bases). The CDR3 runs to 13 residues. V was pared by 3 bases and J by 2 bases, with 8 bases between. The germline CDR1 and CDR2 sequences are SGHTA and FQGNSA. The CDR3 loop reads CASSLSGPYEQYF. CDR3 DNA: TGTGCCAGCAGCTTGAGCGGACCCTACGAGCAGTACTTC.

The CDR3 loop is CASSPRRYYEQYF. CDR3 DNA: TGTGCCAGCAGCCCTCGGAGGTACTACGAGCAGTACTTC. The chain joins TRBV7-2 to TRBJ2-7, with D perhaps matching TRBD2 (5 bases). Trimming stripped 5 bases from V and 3 bases from J, with 11 bases between. The CDR3 is made up of 13 amino acids. The germline CDR1 and CDR2 sequences are SGHTA and FQGNSA. Full variable domain (outside the CDR3, taken from reference TRBV7-2 and TRBJ2-7): GAGVSQSPSNKVTEKGKDVELRCDPISGHTALYWYRQSLGQGLEFLIYFQGNSAPDKSGLPSDRFSAERTGGSVSTLTIQRTQQEDSAVYLCASSPRRYYEQYFGPGTRLTVT.

In this sample, this clonotype turned up a few times. This chain links TRBV6-1 with TRBJ1-3, with TRBD1 matching 9 bases. CDR1 is MNHNS and CDR2 is SASEGT in the germline V gene. This CDR3 has 14 amino acids. V was clipped by 5 bases and J by 4 bases; unmatched bases: 3. The CDR3 DNA is TGTGCCAGCAGTACTACAGGGGGCGGAAACACCATATATTTT. Its protein product is CASSTTGGGNTIYF.

This chain links TRBV7-9 with TRBJ2-1; D possibly corresponds to TRBD2 (6 bases). The germline V gene has CDR1 SEHNR and CDR2 FQNEAQ (reference sequence). V was shortened by 4 bases and J by 8 bases, with 24 bases between the two germline ends. The CDR3 contains 17 residues. CDR3 in amino acids: CASSWAGLGRGTDEQFF. CDR3 coding DNA: TGTGCCAGCAGCTGGGCGGGACTCGGGCGGGGCACGGATGAGCAGTTCTTC.

The gene calls are TRBV6-2 or TRBV6-3 and TRBJ2-7; 7 bases line up with TRBD2. Germline values: CDR1 MNHEY, CDR2 SVGEGT. Trimming at V came to 7 bases and at J to 1 base, leaving 7 bases not matched to a gene. The CDR3 runs 14 residues. The chain's CDR3 is CASIPGGLSYEQYF. In DNA, the CDR3 is TGTGCCAGCATCCCCGGGGGGTTGTCCTACGAGCAGTACTTC.

V usage is TRBV27 and J usage is TRBJ2-5; 9 nucleotides line up with TRBD1. Germline trimming cut 6 bases from V and 7 bases from J; bases unmatched to any gene: 21. Germline V gives CDR1 MNHEY, CDR2 SMNVEV (reference sequence). CDR3 length: 18 amino acids. DNA of the CDR3: TGTGCCAGCAGGACCCACCTTCGACTGGACAGGGGAAAGGTGACCCAGTACTTC. It encodes CASRTHLRLDRGKVTQYF.